This T cell receptor (beta chain) emerged from a study of shared clonotypes between healthy human individuals (dated by TCRdb to about 2020). General notes on the study: The cohort comprised a couple of women and a few men aged 18 to 49 years. To increase sequencing depth and limit assay-specific biases, different laboratories used diverse techniques to prepare libraries and sequence TCR repertoires. To estimate repertoire size and how much clonotypes are shared between individuals, the study performed deep sequencing of blood TCR repertoires from a few healthy adults. For each donor, CD4 naive and CD4 memory were each given three plates, CD8 naive was given two plates, and CD8 memory was given one plate. Between about 0.9 and 9 billion PBMCs per donor were obtained by leukapheresis.

The germline V gene sets CDR1 to KGHSH and CDR2 to LQKENI. The trim is 3 bases for V and 2 bases for J, with a gap of 17 bases between the germline ends. The CDR3, from cysteine to phenylalanine, totals 16 residues. The read is trimmed to its CDR3 DNA, 48 bases read in frame from base 1. Concerning this clone itself: Its antigen target is currently unknown. Nothing much larger sits one base from this clone, and base qualities are not available.

The donors were healthy, HIV-negative adults who had no recently reported acute infections or vaccinations. Only Caucasian adults living in Nashville, Tennessee, USA were represented among the donors. CD4+ T cells were enriched by magnetic negative selection; naive cells were then positively selected on CD45RA, and the negative fraction formed the memory subset. After blood collection by leukapheresis, PBMCs were isolated using Ficoll-Histopaque density gradient centrifugation and then cryopreserved in the vapor phase of liquid nitrogen. Analytical flow cytometry was used to check the purity and quantity of each magnetically sorted T cell population. From each sorted fraction, genomic DNA was isolated and quantified by UV absorbance on a Nanodrop 2000c. Using the deep immunoSEQ assay, TCR CDR3 regions were amplified from genomic DNA by multiplex PCR. For each cell subset, the extracted genomic DNA was distributed evenly across all wells of several immunoSEQ 96-well plates, and each plate served as one replicate. For sorted subsets, about 200 ng genomic DNA, equal to 25,000 to 35,000 T cell genomes, was loaded into each replicate PCR. The purified libraries were quantified using a Qubit 3.0 fluorometer, sized with a Bioanalyzer 2100, and then quantified again using the KAPA Library Quantification kit. Every immunoSEQ 96-well plate was sequenced on a separate single-read 150-cycle Illumina NextSeq 550 flow cell. The study's own analysis went as follows. Because only junctional sequences without quality scores were contained in the immunoSEQ output, filtering matching that applied to full-length reads could not be performed. To assign V/J genes and CDR3, sequences were annotated against IMGT germline references using PyIR, a Python wrapper for IgBLAST v1.9. Any read was removed if the V/J assignment was weak (E-value above 1e-6), the CDR3 was missing, or the read contained stop codons, out-of-frame junctions, or ambiguous translated residues. V3J clonotypes were defined as sequences sharing the same inferred V gene, J gene, and CDR3 amino acid sequence. Percentage overlap between repertoires was calculated by dividing the number of shared unique clonotypes by the size of the smaller repertoire. RTK rarefaction, the Chao1 estimator, and Recon v2.1 estimates of unobserved clonotypes were used to assess repertoire richness. Generation probabilities were computed with OLGA for all TCRbeta clonotypes obtained by the gDNA method from several donors. What TCRdb holds here is the immuneACCESS table cut down to in-frame rearrangements. Part of the clones is not present; checked against another copy, under half of the missing clones reflect an unresolved V gene, and the others are unexplained. V and J calls and clone size are those listed in that table; D and trimming were worked out from the DNA. The sample data list 150,000 to 200,000 clones, and roughly 93% of these were observed just once. The top ten constitute 0.065% to 0.07% of the sample.

Beyond this particular receptor, the publication reports: Compared with non-shared clonotypes, clonotypes shared by all four sorted-subset donors had higher generation probabilities. Because the study included only a small number of donors, the genetic and exposure-history diversity represented was limited. Sampling was restricted to blood, and TCR repertoires in tissue are likely to differ from TCR repertoires in blood. Estimated clonotype richness was generally larger for naive than for memory subsets. Based on pairwise subsampling, the degree of clonotype sharing among donors was expected to be affected by sequencing depth. Sharing across four donors was observed for roughly 5.4% of naive CD4, around 3.5% of naive CD8, 2% to 2.5% of memory CD4, and about 0.4% of memory CD8 clonotypes. Rarefaction of sorted-subset datasets indicated incomplete sequencing despite the large sequencing depth.

The receptor was derived from a woman in her twenties or thirties in good health. The material sequenced was naive CD4+ T cells sorted from blood. Read against the paper, the sample's cell subset or site label means: CD45RA+ positively selected. Here the chain combines TRBV18 and TRBJ2-7; possibly the D gene is TRBD2, per 6 matching bases. The CDR3: CASSPDFGGRAYEQYF. The sequence in DNA is TGTGCCAGCTCACCCGACTTCGGAGGGAGAGCCTACGAGCAGTACTTC.